This TCR beta chain was observed in a study of early T cells in non-severe SARS-CoV-2 infection. Study details: Sequencing input comprised bulk RNA from unsorted whole blood; chain pairing was not available.

The TCR library protocol attached unique molecular identifiers to the individual cDNA molecules. TCRdb re-analysed the 5' RACE reads in MiXCR, keeping a single row per CDR3 protein. The sample includes 85,000 to 95,000 distinct CDR3 sequences, 16% of them seen just once. In its sample, this clonotype was seen many times. This sequence was found in an adult who was a healthcare worker with PCR-confirmed SARS-CoV-2 infection or an uninfected control (not recorded which). Sequencing was performed on whole blood, taken at baseline.

The CDR3 region is CASRSASRDRVHYEQYF. The CDR3 DNA reads as TGTGCAAGTCGCTCCGCGTCCCGGGACAGGGTCCACTACGAGCAGTACTTC. The gene calls are TRBV12-2 and TRBJ2-7; the table calls TRBD1, which could not be checked here. TRBV12-2 is a pseudogene locus. There are 17 residues in the CDR3.